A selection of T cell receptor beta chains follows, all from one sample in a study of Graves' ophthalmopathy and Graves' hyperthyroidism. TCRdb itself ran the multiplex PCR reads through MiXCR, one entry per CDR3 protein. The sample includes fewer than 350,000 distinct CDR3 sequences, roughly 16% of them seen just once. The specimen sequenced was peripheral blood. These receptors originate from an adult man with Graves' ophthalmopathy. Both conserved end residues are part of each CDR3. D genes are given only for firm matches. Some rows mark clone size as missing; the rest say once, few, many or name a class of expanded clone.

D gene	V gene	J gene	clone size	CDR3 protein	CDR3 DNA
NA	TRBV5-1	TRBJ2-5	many	CASSLGQIRETQYF	TGCGCCAGCAGCTTGGGACAAATTAGGGAGACCCAGTACTTC
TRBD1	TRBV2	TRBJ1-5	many	CASRTQGGGNQPQHF	TGTGCCAGCAGGACACAGGGGGGTGGCAATCAGCCCCAGCATTTT
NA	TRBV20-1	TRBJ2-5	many	CSARKTGYQETQYF	TGCAGTGCTAGAAAAACAGGGTATCAAGAGACCCAGTACTTC
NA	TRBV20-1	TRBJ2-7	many	CSASIDGRGTGAFF	TGCAGTGCTAGCATCGATGGGCGAGGCACTGGAGCTTTCTTC
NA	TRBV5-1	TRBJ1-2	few	CASRADDRGHGYTF	TGCGCCAGCAGGGCAGACGACCGGGGGCATGGCTACACCTTC
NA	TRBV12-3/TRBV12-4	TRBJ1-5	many	CASSEHRVEQPQHF	TGTGCCAGCAGTGAACACAGGGTAGAACAGCCCCAGCATTTT
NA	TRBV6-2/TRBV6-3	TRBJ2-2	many	CASSPHSGRTNTGELFF	TGTGCCAGCAGTCCTCATTCGGGTAGGACGAACACCGGGGAGCTGTTTTTT
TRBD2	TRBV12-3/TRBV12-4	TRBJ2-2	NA	CASSLGTRTGELFF	TGTGCCAGCAGTTTAGGGACTAGGACCGGGGAGCTGTTTTTT
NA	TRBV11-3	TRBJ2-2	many	CASSSGNTGELFF	TGTGCCAGCAGCTCCGGTAACACCGGGGAGCTGTTTTTT
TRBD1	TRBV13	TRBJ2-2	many	CASSHLTGANTGELFF	TGTGCCAGCAGCCATCTGACAGGGGCGAACACCGGGGAGCTGTTTTTT
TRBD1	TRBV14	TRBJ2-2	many	CASSQVGTGANTGELFF	TGTGCCAGCAGCCAAGTGGGGACAGGCGCGAACACCGGGGAGCTGTTTTTT
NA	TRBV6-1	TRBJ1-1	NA	CASSVPPGTEAFF	TGTGCCAGCAGTGTCCCCCCAGGTACTGAAGCTTTCTTT
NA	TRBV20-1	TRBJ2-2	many	CSASAGHTGELFF	TGCAGTGCTAGTGCAGGGCACACCGGGGAGCTGTTTTTT
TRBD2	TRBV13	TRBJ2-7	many	CASSVTSGENEQYF	TGTGCCAGCAGCGTAACTAGCGGAGAGAACGAGCAGTACTTC
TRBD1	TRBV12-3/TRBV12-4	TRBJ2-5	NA	CASSLFHRGGETQYF	TGTGCCAGCAGTTTATTCCACAGGGGTGGCGAGACCCAGTACTTC
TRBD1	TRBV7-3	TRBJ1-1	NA	CASSPAGGMAFF	TGTGCCAGCAGCCCCGCAGGGGGGATGGCTTTCTTT
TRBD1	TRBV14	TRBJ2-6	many	CASSQDETGHISGANVLTF	TGTGCCAGCAGCCAAGATGAGACAGGGCACATCTCTGGGGCCAACGTCCTGACTTTC
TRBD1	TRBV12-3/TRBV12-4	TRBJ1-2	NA	CASSLDTTGGAHGYTF	TGTGCCAGCAGTTTAGACACGACAGGGGGCGCGCACGGCTACACCTTC
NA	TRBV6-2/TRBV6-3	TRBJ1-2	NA	CASTANRDSGYTF	TGTGCCAGCACCGCTAACAGGGACTCTGGCTACACCTTC
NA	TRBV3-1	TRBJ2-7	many	CASSPGSGARYEQYF	TGTGCCAGCAGCCCCGGAAGCGGAGCTCGCTACGAGCAGTACTTC
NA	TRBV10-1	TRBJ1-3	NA	CASSGGTGNTIYF	TGCGCCAGCAGCGGGGGTACTGGAAACACCATATATTTT
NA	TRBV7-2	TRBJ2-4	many	CASSFLRDIQYF	TGTGCCAGCAGCTTTCTCAGGGACATTCAGTACTTC
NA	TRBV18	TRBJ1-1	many	CASSQASNTEAFF	TGTGCCAGCTCACAGGCATCCAACACTGAAGCTTTCTTT
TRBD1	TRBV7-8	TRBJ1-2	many	CASSTDRVGPHGYTF	TGTGCCAGCAGCACGGACAGGGTAGGGCCCCATGGCTACACCTTC
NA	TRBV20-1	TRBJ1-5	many	CSARDLLNSNQPQHF	TGCAGTGCTAGGGACTTACTTAATAGCAATCAGCCCCAGCATTTT
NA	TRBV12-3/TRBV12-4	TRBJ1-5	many	CASSRPGQPQHF	TGTGCCAGCAGTCGGCCGGGCCAGCCCCAGCATTTT
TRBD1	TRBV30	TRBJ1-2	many	CAWTRTGPFYGYTF	TGTGCCTGGACGCGGACAGGGCCTTTCTATGGCTACACCTTC
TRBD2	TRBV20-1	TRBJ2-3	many	CSARTIAGGNTDTQYF	TGCAGTGCTAGAACTATAGCGGGGGGGAACACAGATACGCAGTATTTT
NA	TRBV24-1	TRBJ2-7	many	CATSSPELISYEQYF	TGTGCCACCAGTAGTCCGGAGCTGATTTCCTACGAGCAGTACTTC
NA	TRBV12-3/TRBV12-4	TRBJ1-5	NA	CASTWGDQPQPF	TGTGCCAGCACTTGGGGTGATCAGCCCCAGCCTTTT